These 29 T cell receptor beta chains share one sample of origin, sequenced in a study of HIV-infected patients and healthy controls. The repertoire came from unfractionated whole blood and reflected all unsorted peripheral T cells. cDNA was made from 500 ng RNA using alpha and beta constant primers. Each of the alpha and beta chains got its own library through chain-specific third strand synthesis with indices. MiXCR, applied by TCRdb to the 5' RACE reads, yields one record per CDR3 protein. The table lists approximately 25,000 distinct CDR3 sequences, 7.5% to 10% of them singletons, with under 5% in the top ten. The sequenced material came from blood. Receptors originate from an adult in good health.

This clonotype was seen ten or more times. V usage is TRBV9 and J usage is TRBJ2-3, with a possible D match to TRBD2 (6 bases). Per germline, CDR1 SGDLS and CDR2 YYNGEE. Trimming pared 1 base from V and 0 bases from J, leaving 12 bases between. The CDR3 runs 16 residues. This chain's CDR3 is CASSVLGGASTDTQYF. CDR3 bases: TGTGCCAGCAGCGTACTCGGAGGGGCCAGCACAGATACGCAGTATTTT.

This clonotype showed up many times. The chain recombines TRBV6-6 with TRBJ2-7; possibly TRBD1 for D (6 bases). Germline-derived CDR1 and CDR2 are MNHNY and SVGAGI (reference sequence). The V end lost 2 bases, the J end lost 0 bases, and 8 bases lay between the germline ends. The CDR3 loop spans 14 amino acids. The DNA for the CDR3 is TGTGCCAGCAGTTACGGGACAAACTCCTACGAGCAGTACTTC. Its protein product is CASSYGTNSYEQYF.

The table lists this clonotype with many counts. The V and J genes are TRBV6-5 and TRBJ1-6; D gene ambiguous. CDR1 MNHEY and CDR2 SVGAGI come from the germline V gene. The V and J ends lost 6 bases and 10 bases respectively, with 13 bases between them. This CDR3 spans 13 amino acids. The CDR3 DNA reads TGTGCCAGCAGGACCCCCTCGGGGTCACCCCTCCACTTT. As protein: CASRTPSGSPLHF.

This clonotype ranks as medium-sized (0.01 to 0.1%). The chain has TRBV29-1 and TRBJ2-5; D gene unclear. Trimming removed 3 bases at V and 5 bases at J, with 10 bases between. The CDR3 extends over 12 amino acids. From germline, CDR1 is SQVTM and CDR2 ANQGSEA. This CDR3 is CSVDWAKETQYF. The DNA for the CDR3 is TGCAGCGTTGACTGGGCTAAGGAGACCCAGTACTTC.

The genes are TRBV7-2 and TRBJ2-7; a possible D gene is TRBD2 (6 bases). In germline, CDR1 is SGHTA, CDR2 FQGNSA. The CDR3 totals 16 residues. Trimming took 1 base from V and 4 from J, leaving 17 bases between them. This CDR3 is CASSLGWAGKEYEQYF. The CDR3, as DNA: TGTGCCAGCAGCTTAGGGTGGGCGGGGAAAGAGTACGAGCAGTACTTC.

This clonotype occurred many times. V is TRBV13 and J is TRBJ2-3, with D possibly TRBD1 on 5 matching bases. The CDR3 runs to 14 residues. Germline V gene sequence: CDR1 PRHDT, CDR2 FYEKMQ (reference sequence). The V end lost 1 base, the J end lost 5 bases, and 10 bases lay between the germline ends. The CDR3 here is CASSLDRSQDTQYF. The CDR3 nucleotides are TGTGCCAGCAGCTTAGACAGGAGCCAAGATACGCAGTATTTT. The full variable domain, with the rest looked up from reference TRBV13 and TRBJ2-3, is AAGVIQSPRHLIKEKRETATLKCYPIPRHDTVYWYQQGPGQDPQFLISFYEKMQSDKGSIPDRFSAQQFSDYHSELNMSSLELGDSALYFCASSLDRSQDTQYFGPGTRLTVL.

This clonotype was found many times. The gene calls are TRBV7-2 and TRBJ2-6, with D possibly TRBD2 on 6 matching bases. The CDR3 has 16 residues. With 5 bases removed from V and 2 bases from J, the gap between germline ends came to 13 bases. Germline V gene data show CDR1 as SGHTA and CDR2 as FQGNSA. The CDR3 DNA follows: TGTGCCAGCAGCCACGACGCTAGCGCTGGGGCCAACGTCCTGACTTTC. As protein: CASSHDASAGANVLTF.

This clonotype was detected many times. This rearrangement joins TRBV27 to TRBJ2-3, with TRBD1 identical over 8 bases. V lost 2 bases, J lost 6 bases, and 4 bases stayed unmatched. The CDR3 length is 14 residues. From germline, CDR1 is MNHEY and CDR2 SMNVEV (reference sequence). The chain's CDR3 is CASSLIDRGDTQYF. In DNA, the CDR3 is TGTGCCAGCAGTTTAATTGACAGGGGTGATACGCAGTATTTT.

This clonotype was seen ten or more times. The chain employs TRBV20-1 and TRBJ2-5, with D possibly matching TRBD2 (6 bases). Germline V CDR1 and CDR2: DFQATT, SNEGSKA (reference sequence). The V end lost 8 bases, the J end lost 4 bases, and 17 bases lay between the germline ends. CDR3 length equals 13 residues. CDR3 coding DNA: TGCAGTTGTCTCCGGCGGGGTCCAGAGACCCAGTACTTC. This codes for CSCLRRGPETQYF.

This clonotype was observed at least ten times. The J gene is TRBJ2-4, the V gene TRBV6-5; the D gene is possibly TRBD1 (5 bases). V shed 7 bases and J shed 12 bases, with 13 bases lying between them. This CDR3 spans 11 amino acids. The germline V gene has CDR1 MNHEY and CDR2 SVGAGI. As DNA, the CDR3 is TGTGCCAGCACTCAGCAGGGTGCTCAGTACTTC. Protein product: CASTQQGAQYF.

Many counts were recorded for this clonotype. This chain uses TRBV5-6 with TRBJ1-5; D is unresolved. The V end was cut by 6 bases, the J end by 6 bases, with 19 bases between. This CDR3 has 15 amino acids. Germline values: CDR1 SGHDT, CDR2 YYEEEE. CDR3 protein: CASTAFGEVGQPQHF. The CDR3 nucleotides are TGTGCCAGCACCGCCTTTGGAGAAGTCGGTCAGCCCCAGCATTTT.

In its sample, this clonotype is medium-sized. J is TRBJ1-5 and V is TRBV20-1; the match to TRBD1 covers 9 bases. J gave up 5 bases and V 3 bases, and 11 bases lay outside the gene matches. The CDR3 has 16 residues. CDR1 and CDR2 (germline): DFQATT, SNEGSKA (reference sequence). CDR3: CSARDPATGGDQPQHF. In nucleotides, the CDR3 is TGCAGTGCTAGGGACCCCGCGACAGGGGGGGATCAGCCCCAGCATTTT.

This clonotype has a count of ten or more. CDR3 in amino acids: CASSPRLAETQYF. Here the CDR3 DNA reads TGTGCCAGCAGCCCGAGACTAGCGGAGACCCAGTACTTC. The genes are TRBV3-1 and TRBJ2-5; 8 positions agree with TRBD2. V trimming: 4 bases; J trimming: 5 bases; junction bases outside the gene matches: 3. The CDR3 length is 13 residues. CDR1 LGHDT and CDR2 YNNKEL come from the germline V gene (reference sequence).

This clonotype was observed at least ten times. This chain links TRBV5-5 with TRBJ2-3; D is perhaps TRBD2 (6 bases). The germline gives CDR1 SGHKS, CDR2 YYEKEE (reference sequence). V shed 3 bases and J shed 2 bases, with 16 bases lying between them. This CDR3 is 16 amino acids long. CDR3 DNA: TGTGCCAGCAGCTCGGTAGCGGATCAGACCACAGATACGCAGTATTTT. Translation: CASSSVADQTTDTQYF. The full variable domain, in which reference TRBV5-5 and TRBJ2-3 provide the parts outside the CDR3, is DAGVTQSPTHLIKTRGQQVTLRCSPISGHKSVSWYQQVLGQGPQFIFQYYEKEERGRGNFPDRFSARQFPNYSSELNVNALLLGDSALYLCASSSVADQTTDTQYFGPGTRLTVL.

This clonotype was seen only a few times. The rearrangement joins TRBV11-2 to TRBJ2-2, with D uncertain. The CDR3 has 13 residues. The V and J ends lost 5 bases and 6 bases respectively, with 10 bases between them. Germline V CDR1 and CDR2: SGHAT, FQNNGV. The CDR3 DNA is TGTGCCAGCAGCCCAGACGGTTCCGGGGAGCTGTTTTTT. Residues: CASSPDGSGELFF. Using reference TRBV11-2 and TRBJ2-2 for the parts outside the CDR3, the full variable domain is EAGVAQSPRYKIIEKRQSVAFWCNPISGHATLYWYQQILGQGPKLLIQFQNNGVVDDSQLPKDRFSAERLKGVDSTLKIQPAKLEDSAVYLCASSPDGSGELFFGEGSRLTVL.

Within the sample, this clonotype is medium-sized. Here the CDR3 DNA reads TGCAGTGCTAGAAACCCTACAGGGCGCGAGCAGTACTTC. Its protein is CSARNPTGREQYF. The chain carries TRBV20-1 and TRBJ2-7, with D possibly matching TRBD1 (6 bases). The CDR3 covers 13 residues. Per germline, CDR1 DFQATT and CDR2 SNEGSKA (reference sequence). Between the trimmed V and J ends, which lost 2 bases and 6 bases, there was a span of 14 bases.

The CDR3 reads CASRKTQLSTDTQYF. The CDR3 DNA follows: TGTGCCAGCCGCAAGACTCAACTCAGCACAGATACGCAGTATTTT. The rearrangement links TRBV19 to TRBJ2-3; D gene unclear. V gave up 9 bases and J gave up 0 bases, with 16 bases separating them. The CDR3 loop spans 15 amino acids. Germline lookup yields CDR1 LNHDA and CDR2 SQIVND (reference sequence).

This clonotype was picked up many times. The chain combines TRBV14 with TRBJ1-1; tentative D call: TRBD1 (6 bases). This CDR3 is built from 16 residues. Germline lookup yields CDR1 SGHDN and CDR2 FVKESK. V was clipped by 4 bases and J by 3 bases, with 18 bases between them. This CDR3 is CASSRFAGQLDTEAFF. CDR3 nucleotide sequence: TGTGCCAGCAGCCGATTCGCGGGACAACTAGACACTGAAGCTTTCTTT.

This clonotype was picked up a small number of times. The chain employs TRBV4-3 and TRBJ1-1; 10 positions agree with TRBD1. Per germline, CDR1 LGHNA and CDR2 YSLEER. This CDR3 is built from 15 residues. The ends lost 7 bases at V and 7 bases at J; junction bases unmatched: 12. Written as DNA, the CDR3 is TGCGCCAGCACCCCGGGACGGGACAGGGGTGTTGAAGCTTTCTTT. It codes for CASTPGRDRGVEAFF.

This clonotype appeared many times. V gene TRBV7-3 combines with J gene TRBJ1-2, with D possibly matching TRBD1 (6 bases). The V and J ends lost 5 bases and 8 bases respectively, with 15 bases between them. The germline V gene encodes CDR1 SGHTA and CDR2 FQGTGA. The CDR3 totals 13 residues. As DNA, the CDR3 is TGTGCCAGCAGCAAAACAGGGAAGGGAGGCTACACCTTC. Translated, it gives CASSKTGKGGYTF.

The chain is built from TRBV7-2 and TRBJ2-3; 12 positions match TRBD2. Germline V gene sequence: CDR1 SGHTA, CDR2 FQGNSA. V gave up 0 bases and J gave up 5 bases; unmatched junction bases: 3. This CDR3 spans 16 amino acids. Written as DNA, the CDR3 is TGTGCCAGCAGCTTAGCGCGGACTAGCGGGGAAGATACGCAGTATTTT. It specifies CASSLARTSGEDTQYF.

The CDR3 DNA sequence: TGTGCCAGCAGCCCCAACACGCGGAGGGAAGATACGCAGTATTTT. Its protein is CASSPNTRREDTQYF. This sequence joins TRBV5-5 and TRBJ2-3; possibly TRBD2 for D (6 bases). CDR1 SGHKS and CDR2 YYEKEE come from the germline V gene (reference sequence). The CDR3 has 15 residues. Trimming stripped 4 bases from V and 5 bases from J, with 17 bases between.

This clonotype was seen many times. V gene TRBV6-1 combines with J gene TRBJ2-6; no clear D gene. The CDR3 covers 15 residues. The germline V gene has CDR1 MNHNS and CDR2 SASEGT. Trimming cost V 2 bases and J 1 base, with 6 bases left between them. The CDR3 DNA sequence: TGTGCCAGCAGTGAAAGGAGATCTGGGGCCAACGTCCTGACTTTC. Translating it yields CASSERRSGANVLTF.

This clonotype counts as medium-sized. J is TRBJ1-4 and V is TRBV20-1; D uncertain. This CDR3 spans 14 amino acids. V was clipped by 0 bases and J by 3 bases, with 8 bases between them. Germline lookup yields CDR1 DFQATT and CDR2 SNEGSKA (reference sequence). The CDR3 nucleotides are TGCAGTGCTAGAGACCCCGGGCCTAATGAAAAACTGTTTTTT. This gives the protein CSARDPGPNEKLFF.

This clonotype was seen many times. The J gene is TRBJ2-7, the V gene TRBV7-9; weak D call: TRBD1 (6 bases). Germline assignment: CDR1 SEHNR and CDR2 FQNEAQ (reference sequence). With 7 bases removed from V and 0 bases from J, the gap between germline ends came to 10 bases. The CDR3 consists of 13 residues. The CDR3 loop is CASTRDTSYEQYF. The CDR3 coding sequence is TGTGCCAGCACCAGGGACACCTCCTACGAGCAGTACTTC. Filled out from reference TRBV7-9 and TRBJ2-7, the complete variable domain reads DTGVSQNPRHKITKRGQNVTFRCDPISEHNRLYWYRQTLGQGPEFLTYFQNEAQLEKSRLLSDRFSAERPKGSFSTLEIQRTEQGDSAMYLCASTRDTSYEQYFGPGTRLTVT.

This clonotype was counted ten times or more. This chain uses TRBV10-3 with TRBJ2-3; TRBD2 matches 14 bases. J was trimmed by 2 bases and V by 7 bases; bases with no gene match: 5. In germline, CDR1 is ENHRY, CDR2 SYGVKD. The CDR3 extends over 16 amino acids. CDR3 residues: CAITGTSGGYTDTQYF. In DNA form, the CDR3 reads TGTGCCATCACCGGGACTAGCGGGGGCTACACAGATACGCAGTATTTT.

As to this clonotype: A much larger clone lies one base from this, so it may be a read error. The chain combines TRBV15 with TRBJ2-6; D is ambiguous. This CDR3 spans 15 amino acids. CDR1 and CDR2 from the germline V gene are LNHNV and YYDKDF (reference sequence). The CDR3 DNA sequence: TGTGCCACCAGAAGAGACCTATCTGGGGCCAACGTCCTGACTTTC. This translates into CATRRDLSGANVLTF.

Sample share makes this clonotype medium-sized (0.01 to 0.1%). The V call is TRBV14, the J call TRBJ1-2; D not resolved. CDR3 size: 13 residues. Deletions cut 1 base from V and 4 bases from J, with 7 bases between. In germline, CDR1 is SGHDN, CDR2 FVKESK. The CDR3 DNA sequence: TGTGCCAGCAGCCAAGGGCAGCTCTATGGCTACACCTTC. Its translation is CASSQGQLYGYTF.

This clonotype has a count of ten or more. The V gene is TRBV7-2, the J gene TRBJ2-3; 10 bases match TRBD2. The CDR3 is 16 amino acids. Germline V CDR1 and CDR2: SGHTA, FQGNSA. V lost 6 bases to trimming and J lost 0 bases; unmatched junction nucleotides: 6. The CDR3 loop reads CASSKAGGSSTDTQYF. The CDR3 DNA reads as TGTGCCAGCAGTAAAGCGGGAGGGTCTAGCACAGATACGCAGTATTTT.